This is a list of T cell receptor beta chains from one sample in a study of blood T cell repertoires in COVID-19. Sequencing used immunoSEQ multiplex PCR; TCRdb keeps in-frame clones, though not all of them. The table shows approximately 170,000 clones, with over 75% occurring only once. Sequencing was done on a sample of PBMCs or T cells enriched from blood (not recorded which). Every receptor here comes from a woman between 18 and 30 years old who had recovered from COVID-19. Each CDR3 is given with its conserved first and last residue. The order of the fields is clone size, J gene, D gene, V gene, CDR3 protein, CDR3 DNA. D genes are given only for firm matches. Rows may omit the clone size; those that give it use once, few, many or a size class.

>NA|TRBJ2-7|TRBD2|TRBV29-1
CSVREGLGEQYF
TGCAGCGTCCGGGAGGGATTAGGCGAGCAGTACTTC
>NA|TRBJ1-1|NA|TRBV4-3
CASSQNVRDGAEAFF
TGCGCCAGCAGCCAAAATGTCAGGGATGGGGCTGAAGCTTTCTTT
>NA|TRBJ2-7|TRBD2|TRBV4-1
CASSQDPGTSGNSLEQYF
TGCGCCAGCAGCCAAGACCCTGGGACTAGCGGCAATTCACTCGAGCAGTACTTC
>NA|TRBJ1-2|NA|TRBV7-6
CASTRGGSYGYTF
TGTGCCAGCACCCGGGGGGGCAGCTATGGCTACACCTTC
>once|TRBJ2-2|TRBD2|TRBV7-3
CASSLGTRGGDGELFF
TGTGCCAGCAGCCTGGGGACTAGAGGGGGTGACGGGGAGCTGTTTTTT
>NA|TRBJ2-1|TRBD2|TRBV12-3/TRBV12-4
CASSLRGTSEQFF
TGTGCCAGCAGTTTAAGGGGGACTAGCGAGCAGTTCTTC
>NA|TRBJ2-7|NA|TRBV27
CASSLGLSYEQYF
TGTGCCAGCAGTTTGGGACTCTCCTACGAGCAGTACTTC
>few|TRBJ2-7|NA|TRBV4-1
CASSQDLALLYEQYF
TGCGCCAGCAGCCAAGATCTTGCCTTACTCTACGAGCAGTACTTC
>NA|TRBJ2-3|TRBD2|TRBV19
CASSIRTSGTDTQYF
TGTGCCAGTAGTATTCGGACTAGCGGAACAGATACGCAGTATTTT
>NA|TRBJ1-1|TRBD1|TRBV2
CASSLLLVEDRGSTEAFF
TGTGCCAGCAGTCTTTTGTTGGTAGAAGACAGGGGCTCCACTGAAGCTTTCTTT
>few|TRBJ2-7|TRBD2|TRBV18
CASSLGLAGARNEQYF
TGTGCCAGCTCCCTCGGACTAGCGGGAGCTAGAAACGAGCAGTACTTC
>NA|TRBJ2-1|TRBD2|TRBV18
CASSQSGSSANEQFF
TGTGCCAGCTCACAAAGCGGGAGTTCCGCGAATGAGCAGTTCTTC
>NA|TRBJ1-2|NA|TRBV19
CASSPSMGARGYTF
TGTGCCAGTAGCCCCAGCATGGGCGCCCGTGGCTACACCTTC
>NA|TRBJ2-2|TRBD2|TRBV28
CASRNSAGGKDTGELFF
TGTGCCAGCAGGAATTCCGCGGGAGGGAAGGACACCGGGGAGCTGTTTTTT
>NA|TRBJ2-1|NA|TRBV4-3
CASSQDSYEQFF
TGCGCCAGCAGCCAAGACTCCTATGAGCAGTTCTTC
>NA|TRBJ2-3|NA|TRBV30
CAWSDGGASDTTDTQYF
TGTGCCTGGAGTGACGGCGGGGCTAGCGACACCACAGATACGCAGTATTTT
>NA|TRBJ1-4|TRBD1|TRBV5-1
CASRRTAGGWTNEKLFF
TGCGCCAGCAGGAGAACCGCAGGGGGCTGGACTAATGAAAAACTGTTTTTT
>NA|TRBJ1-2|TRBD1|TRBV5-6
CASSSLDRDAGYTF
TGTGCCAGCAGCTCCTTGGACAGGGATGCTGGCTACACCTTC
>NA|TRBJ1-1|NA|TRBV10-3
CAAQAGGKEAFF
TGTGCCGCGCAGGCGGGGGGGAAGGAAGCTTTCTTT
>NA|TRBJ1-2|NA|TRBV29-1
CSVSGGAINYGYTF
TGCAGCGTCTCCGGGGGGGCTATAAACTATGGCTACACCTTC
>NA|TRBJ2-2|TRBD2|TRBV7-9
CASSPPPGRGVGGELFF
TGTGCCAGCAGCCCCCCCCCAGGGCGGGGGGTTGGCGGGGAGCTGTTTTTT
>NA|TRBJ1-5|NA|TRBV6-2/TRBV6-3
CASSYEGNQPQHF
TGTGCCAGCAGTTATGAGGGCAATCAGCCCCAGCATTTT
>NA|TRBJ2-1|NA|TRBV30
CAWSVVEGRFYNEQFF
TGTGCCTGGAGTGTAGTCGAGGGCAGATTCTACAATGAGCAGTTCTTC
>NA|TRBJ2-3|NA|TRBV7-2
CASRRTAVDTQYF
TGTGCCAGCAGGCGTACAGCGGTAGATACGCAGTATTTT
>once|TRBJ1-1|TRBD1|TRBV2
CASDGQGDTEAFF
TGTGCCAGCGATGGACAGGGGGACACTGAAGCTTTCTTT
>NA|TRBJ1-5|NA|TRBV28
CASSLTTQYQPQHF
TGTGCCAGCAGTCTCACTACCCAATATCAGCCCCAGCATTTT
>NA|TRBJ2-7|NA|TRBV28
CASTNSGAGSYEQYF
TGTGCCAGCACCAATTCAGGGGCGGGCTCCTACGAGCAGTACTTC
>NA|TRBJ2-7|NA|TRBV18
CASSSTGRYEQYF
TGTGCCAGCTCGTCGACAGGTCGCTACGAGCAGTACTTC
>NA|TRBJ1-1|NA|TRBV30
CAWSVTQFNPEAFF
TGTGCCTGGAGTGTAACACAGTTTAACCCTGAAGCTTTCTTT
>once|TRBJ2-7|TRBD1|TRBV6-1
CASSVRTGGDAGTYEQYF
TGTGCCAGCAGTGTTCGGACAGGGGGCGACGCAGGCACCTACGAGCAGTACTTC
>NA|TRBJ2-3|TRBD1|TRBV10-3
CAISVGDRGTDTQYF
TGTGCCATCAGTGTGGGAGACAGGGGTACAGATACGCAGTATTTT
>NA|TRBJ1-2|TRBD1|TRBV19
CASSTKQGAAYGYTF
TGTGCCAGTAGTACGAAACAGGGGGCGGCCTATGGCTACACCTTC
>NA|TRBJ1-1|TRBD1|TRBV27
CASTNERDSTEAFF
TGTGCCAGCACCAATGAACGGGACAGCACTGAAGCTTTCTTT
>once|TRBJ2-7|TRBD1|TRBV6-5
CASSYSGQGATEQYF
TGTGCCAGCAGTTACTCGGGACAGGGGGCAACCGAGCAGTACTTC
>NA|TRBJ1-2|TRBD1|TRBV7-2
CASSPWTGGAYGYTF
TGTGCCAGCAGCCCTTGGACAGGGGGCGCCTATGGCTACACCTTC
>NA|TRBJ2-5|NA|TRBV3-1/TRBV3-2
CASSQLSFEETQYF
TGTGCCAGCAGCCAGTTGAGTTTCGAAGAGACCCAGTACTTC
>NA|TRBJ1-2|NA|TRBV6-5
CASRQVPLANYGYTF
TGTGCCAGCAGACAGGTTCCCTTAGCTAACTATGGCTACACCTTC
>NA|TRBJ2-7|TRBD2|TRBV27
CASSSLYSAGASYEQYF
TGTGCCAGCAGTTCCCTATACTCAGCGGGGGCCTCCTACGAGCAGTACTTC
>NA|TRBJ2-1|TRBD2|TRBV6-5
CATLASGPYNEQFF
TGTGCCACCCTGGCTAGCGGACCCTACAATGAGCAGTTCTTC
>NA|TRBJ2-7|NA|TRBV19
CASSIERGLDYEQYF
TGTGCCAGTAGTATAGAGCGGGGTTTGGATTACGAGCAGTACTTC
>NA|TRBJ1-2|TRBD1|TRBV7-2
CASSYRGGGYTF
TGTGCCAGCAGCTACAGGGGCGGTGGCTACACCTTC
>NA|TRBJ1-1|TRBD1|TRBV9
CASSVEGRGQSNTEAFF
TGTGCCAGCAGCGTAGAGGGAAGGGGACAGAGTAACACTGAAGCTTTCTTT
>once|TRBJ2-1|NA|TRBV19
CASSTDWSSYNEQFF
TGTGCCAGTAGTACAGACTGGAGCTCCTACAATGAGCAGTTCTTC
>NA|TRBJ2-6|TRBD1|TRBV27
CASSYRTGEGSGANVLTF
TGTGCCAGCAGTTACCGGACAGGCGAGGGCTCTGGGGCCAACGTCCTGACTTTC
>once|TRBJ2-3|TRBD2|TRBV27
CASSPGLAGATQYF
TGTGCCAGCAGTCCGGGACTAGCGGGCGCTACGCAGTATTTT
>NA|TRBJ2-1|NA|TRBV5-4
CASSLKGWGDNEQFF
TGTGCCAGCAGCTTAAAAGGTTGGGGGGACAATGAGCAGTTCTTC
>NA|TRBJ2-2|TRBD1|TRBV11-2
CASSYRAQGAGGELFF
TGTGCCAGCAGCTATAGGGCCCAGGGGGCAGGCGGGGAGCTGTTTTTT
>NA|TRBJ1-1|NA|TRBV7-9
CASISWTHTVTEAFF
TGTGCCAGCATCTCTTGGACACACACGGTAACTGAAGCTTTCTTT
>once|TRBJ1-2|TRBD1|TRBV27
CASSSPSGGSLDGYTF
TGTGCCAGCAGTTCTCCATCAGGGGGGTCCCTAGATGGCTACACCTTC
>once|TRBJ2-3|TRBD2|TRBV6-1
CASSEVRLAGGGSTDTQYF
TGTGCCAGCAGTGAAGTAAGACTAGCGGGAGGAGGGAGCACAGATACGCAGTATTTT
>NA|TRBJ2-5|TRBD1|TRBV6-5
CASSRLTGQETQYF
TGTGCCAGCAGTCGTCTGACAGGGCAAGAGACCCAGTACTTC
>NA|TRBJ1-1|TRBD1|TRBV5-4
CASSSRTGANTEAFF
TGTGCCAGCAGCTCCCGGACAGGGGCGAACACTGAAGCTTTCTTT
>few|TRBJ2-7|TRBD1|TRBV28
CASRGFGTVKSGEQYF
TGTGCCAGCAGGGGGTTCGGGACAGTAAAATCGGGCGAGCAGTACTTC
>NA|TRBJ1-3|NA|TRBV24-1
CATSDRQDFGNTIYF
TGTGCCACCAGTGATCGACAGGACTTTGGAAACACCATATATTTT
>once|TRBJ2-7|NA|TRBV12-3/TRBV12-4
CASRGDGSYEQYF
TGTGCCAGCCGCGGGGACGGCTCCTACGAGCAGTACTTC